These T cell receptor beta chains were read from a single sample in a study of shared clonotypes between healthy human individuals. Clones were read by immunoSEQ multiplex PCR, and TCRdb kept only the in-frame ones, dropping some. The table records 550,000 to 750,000 clones, under 95% of them present only once. Sequenced sample: naive CD8+ T cells sorted from blood. Every receptor here comes from a man aged 30-40 years in good health. Both conserved end residues are part of each CDR3. A D gene is named only where the DNA matches it firmly. Clone size, where shown, is once, few, many, or a class for clones that have expanded.

d_call: .; v_call: TRBV9; clone_size: .; j_call: TRBJ1-1; cdr3_nt: TGTGCCAGCAGCGTAGGTAAGGGAGGAACTGAAGCTTTCTTT; cdr3_aa: CASSVGKGGTEAFF
d_call: .; v_call: TRBV6-1; clone_size: .; j_call: TRBJ1-3; cdr3_nt: TGTGCCAGCAATACAGGGTTGGGAAACACCATATATTTT; cdr3_aa: CASNTGLGNTIYF
d_call: TRBD1; v_call: TRBV27; clone_size: .; j_call: TRBJ2-7; cdr3_nt: TGTGCCAGCGGGAGTACTGACAGGGAGTTCCCCTACGAGCAGTACTTC; cdr3_aa: CASGSTDREFPYEQYF
d_call: TRBD2; v_call: TRBV27; clone_size: .; j_call: TRBJ2-7; cdr3_nt: TGTGCCAGCAGTTTAATCCCGGTAGCGGGAGCGGGCGAGCAGTACTTC; cdr3_aa: CASSLIPVAGAGEQYF
d_call: TRBD2; v_call: TRBV27; clone_size: .; j_call: TRBJ2-7; cdr3_nt: TGTGCCACTACCCCATCAGCGGGACTTTACGAGCAGTACTTC; cdr3_aa: CATTPSAGLYEQYF
d_call: .; v_call: TRBV19; clone_size: .; j_call: TRBJ1-1; cdr3_nt: TGTGCCAGTAGTATCGGTAACACTGAAGCTTTCTTT; cdr3_aa: CASSIGNTEAFF
d_call: .; v_call: TRBV9; clone_size: few; j_call: TRBJ2-1; cdr3_nt: TGTGCCAGCATTTACAACGGAGGGGGAGGGGACAATGAGCAGTTCTTC; cdr3_aa: CASIYNGGGGDNEQFF
d_call: .; v_call: TRBV4-1; clone_size: .; j_call: TRBJ1-2; cdr3_nt: TGCGCCAGCAGCCACCAACGATATGGCTACACCTTC; cdr3_aa: CASSHQRYGYTF
d_call: .; v_call: TRBV7-9; clone_size: .; j_call: TRBJ2-7; cdr3_nt: TGTGCCAGCAGCTTAGCCGGCAACTACGAGCAGTACTTC; cdr3_aa: CASSLAGNYEQYF
d_call: .; v_call: TRBV30; clone_size: .; j_call: TRBJ2-2; cdr3_nt: TGTGCCGTCGGAGTCAACACCGGGGAGCTGTTTTTT; cdr3_aa: CAVGVNTGELFF
d_call: .; v_call: TRBV29-1; clone_size: .; j_call: TRBJ2-7; cdr3_nt: TGCAGCGTTGAAATAGTTGGCGACGAGCAGTACTTC; cdr3_aa: CSVEIVGDEQYF
d_call: TRBD2; v_call: TRBV13; clone_size: .; j_call: TRBJ2-1; cdr3_nt: TGTGCCGTTCCGGGACTAGCGGACAATGAGCAGTTCTTC; cdr3_aa: CAVPGLADNEQFF
d_call: .; v_call: TRBV30; clone_size: .; j_call: TRBJ2-7; cdr3_nt: TGTGCCTGGAGTGAGGGGAGCGGAAGCTACGAGCAGTACTTC; cdr3_aa: CAWSEGSGSYEQYF
d_call: TRBD2; v_call: TRBV4-3; clone_size: .; j_call: TRBJ2-1; cdr3_nt: TGCGCCAGCAGCCAAGACGGGACTAGCCTCTACAATGAGCAGTTCTTC; cdr3_aa: CASSQDGTSLYNEQFF
d_call: .; v_call: TRBV2; clone_size: once; j_call: TRBJ2-1; cdr3_nt: TGTGCCAGCAGTGAACTTTTGGGGTTCCGTGAGGATGAGCAGTTCTTC; cdr3_aa: CASSELLGFREDEQFF
d_call: .; v_call: TRBV9; clone_size: .; j_call: TRBJ1-4; cdr3_nt: TGTGCCAGCAGCCCGGGGGTCTTCCTCAATGAAAAACTGTTTTTT; cdr3_aa: CASSPGVFLNEKLFF
d_call: TRBD2; v_call: TRBV7-9; clone_size: .; j_call: TRBJ2-3; cdr3_nt: TGTGCCAGCAGCTCTGGACTAGCGGGAGAGCAGTGGGATACGCAGTATTTT; cdr3_aa: CASSSGLAGEQWDTQYF
d_call: .; v_call: TRBV19; clone_size: .; j_call: TRBJ1-1; cdr3_nt: TGTGCCAGTACCCGTGGCGTCACTGAAGCTTTCTTT; cdr3_aa: CASTRGVTEAFF
d_call: TRBD2; v_call: TRBV28; clone_size: .; j_call: TRBJ2-1; cdr3_nt: TGTGCCAGCAGTTTTCGACTAGCGGATAATGAGCAGTTCTTC; cdr3_aa: CASSFRLADNEQFF
d_call: TRBD1; v_call: TRBV29-1; clone_size: once; j_call: TRBJ2-7; cdr3_nt: TGCAGCGCCCGCTTCGGGACAGGGCGATACGAGCAGTACTTC; cdr3_aa: CSARFGTGRYEQYF
d_call: TRBD2; v_call: TRBV29-1; clone_size: .; j_call: TRBJ2-7; cdr3_nt: TGCAGCGTGTGGACTAGCGGCTCCTACGAGCAGTACTTC; cdr3_aa: CSVWTSGSYEQYF
d_call: .; v_call: TRBV7-9; clone_size: .; j_call: TRBJ2-3; cdr3_nt: TGTGCCAGCATTTCCGGTCCCACCGGGAGCATAGATACGCAGTATTTT; cdr3_aa: CASISGPTGSIDTQYF
d_call: .; v_call: TRBV28; clone_size: .; j_call: TRBJ2-5; cdr3_nt: TGTGCCAGCAGCCTCGAGACAGTCCTATGGGAGACCCAGTACTTC; cdr3_aa: CASSLETVLWETQYF
d_call: .; v_call: TRBV7-9; clone_size: .; j_call: TRBJ2-2; cdr3_nt: TGTGCCAGCCGGGGCCACGCCTTGATCGGGGAGCTGTTTTTT; cdr3_aa: CASRGHALIGELFF
d_call: .; v_call: TRBV6-5; clone_size: .; j_call: TRBJ2-7; cdr3_nt: TGTGCCAGCAGTCCCGGTAGCCACGAGCAGTACTTC; cdr3_aa: CASSPGSHEQYF
d_call: .; v_call: TRBV7-9; clone_size: .; j_call: TRBJ1-4; cdr3_nt: TGTGCCAGCAGCCCCGCCGCAGGTCCCGCAACTAATGAAAAACTGTTTTTT; cdr3_aa: CASSPAAGPATNEKLFF
d_call: .; v_call: TRBV2; clone_size: few; j_call: TRBJ1-5; cdr3_nt: TGTGCCAGCAGTGAGACAGCTAACAATCAGCCCCAGCATTTT; cdr3_aa: CASSETANNQPQHF
d_call: TRBD2; v_call: TRBV27; clone_size: .; j_call: TRBJ2-7; cdr3_nt: TGTGCCAGCAGGAGTACCGGGACTAGCGGTTACTACGAGCAGTACTTC; cdr3_aa: CASRSTGTSGYYEQYF
d_call: .; v_call: TRBV7-9; clone_size: .; j_call: TRBJ1-3; cdr3_nt: TGTGCCAGCAGCTTCCCGGGACATTACTCTGGAAACACCATATATTTT; cdr3_aa: CASSFPGHYSGNTIYF
d_call: .; v_call: TRBV28; clone_size: .; j_call: TRBJ2-2; cdr3_nt: TGTGCCAGCAGCCGCAACCCTTATTTGGCGCGGTCCACCGGGGAGCTGTTTTTT; cdr3_aa: CASSRNPYLARSTGELFF
d_call: .; v_call: TRBV14; clone_size: few; j_call: TRBJ2-1; cdr3_nt: TGTGCCAGCAGCCACAGCACACACGGTGATGAGCAGTTCTTC; cdr3_aa: CASSHSTHGDEQFF
d_call: TRBD1; v_call: TRBV2; clone_size: .; j_call: TRBJ1-1; cdr3_nt: TGTGCCAGCGGGACAGGACCGAACACTGAAGCTTTCTTT; cdr3_aa: CASGTGPNTEAFF
d_call: .; v_call: TRBV27; clone_size: .; j_call: TRBJ2-3; cdr3_nt: TGTGCCAGCAGTTTATCCTACAGGGTGGATACGCAGTATTTT; cdr3_aa: CASSLSYRVDTQYF
d_call: TRBD2; v_call: TRBV13; clone_size: .; j_call: TRBJ2-7; cdr3_nt: TGTGCCAGCAGCCCCCGGATAGCGGGAGGGCCTACGTCCTACGAGCAGTACTTC; cdr3_aa: CASSPRIAGGPTSYEQYF
d_call: TRBD2; v_call: TRBV4-3; clone_size: .; j_call: TRBJ2-1; cdr3_nt: TGCGCCAGCAGCCAAGTGCAAGCGGGAGGGCGTGAGCAGTTCTTC; cdr3_aa: CASSQVQAGGREQFF
d_call: .; v_call: TRBV14; clone_size: .; j_call: TRBJ1-4; cdr3_nt: TGTGCCAGCAGCCCCGGCCCCCGAAGGGAAAAACTGTTTTTT; cdr3_aa: CASSPGPRREKLFF
d_call: .; v_call: TRBV5-1; clone_size: once; j_call: TRBJ2-3; cdr3_nt: TGCGCCAGCAGCCCTATCTTAGGGACAGATACGCAGTATTTT; cdr3_aa: CASSPILGTDTQYF
d_call: TRBD1; v_call: TRBV5-6; clone_size: few; j_call: TRBJ2-7; cdr3_nt: TGTGCCAGCACCCCGGACAGGAGCCGCGAGCAGTACTTC; cdr3_aa: CASTPDRSREQYF
d_call: TRBD1; v_call: TRBV9; clone_size: .; j_call: TRBJ2-4; cdr3_nt: TGTGCCAGCAGCGTAAGATTGGGACAGGGGGCCGAAAACATTCAGTACTTC; cdr3_aa: CASSVRLGQGAENIQYF
d_call: TRBD2; v_call: TRBV9; clone_size: .; j_call: TRBJ2-1; cdr3_nt: TGTGCCAGCAGCGTAGGACTTCGGTGGGCAGCCGCCGTATTGGCGGGAGGGTCTGACAATGAGCAGTTCTTC; cdr3_aa: CASSVGLRWAAAVLAGGSDNEQFF
d_call: TRBD2; v_call: TRBV27; clone_size: .; j_call: TRBJ2-2; cdr3_nt: TGTGCCAGCAGGGTAGCGGGAGGGCCGTGGGGGGAGCTGTTTTTT; cdr3_aa: CASRVAGGPWGELFF
d_call: .; v_call: TRBV5-8; clone_size: .; j_call: TRBJ1-2; cdr3_nt: TGTGCCAGCAGCTTTAGTCTCTTCAACTATGGCTACACCTTC; cdr3_aa: CASSFSLFNYGYTF
d_call: .; v_call: TRBV4-1; clone_size: .; j_call: TRBJ2-7; cdr3_nt: TGCGCCAGCAGCCAAGAAGGGCAGGGGAATTACGAGCAGTACTTC; cdr3_aa: CASSQEGQGNYEQYF
d_call: TRBD2; v_call: TRBV5-1; clone_size: .; j_call: TRBJ2-3; cdr3_nt: TGCGCCAGCACGCGGGAGCTACGCACAGATACGCAGTATTTT; cdr3_aa: CASTRELRTDTQYF
d_call: .; v_call: TRBV27; clone_size: .; j_call: TRBJ2-7; cdr3_nt: TGTGCCAGCAGTTCCGGGTGGAGCTCCTACGAGCAGTACTTC; cdr3_aa: CASSSGWSSYEQYF
d_call: TRBD2; v_call: TRBV27; clone_size: .; j_call: TRBJ2-7; cdr3_nt: TGTGCCAGCAGAATACTAGCGGGAGGCTTCGACGAGCAGTACTTC; cdr3_aa: CASRILAGGFDEQYF
d_call: .; v_call: TRBV11-2; clone_size: .; j_call: TRBJ1-2; cdr3_nt: TGTGCCAGCAGCTTAGATCTCCCAGGGGACGGCTACACCTTC; cdr3_aa: CASSLDLPGDGYTF
d_call: TRBD1; v_call: TRBV19; clone_size: .; j_call: TRBJ2-7; cdr3_nt: TGTGCCAGTAGCCCCGGTGGGGGACAGACCTACGAGCAGTACTTC; cdr3_aa: CASSPGGGQTYEQYF
d_call: .; v_call: TRBV29-1; clone_size: once; j_call: TRBJ2-6; cdr3_nt: TGCAGCGTTGATGTGGCAGGGGCCAACGTCCTGACTTTC; cdr3_aa: CSVDVAGANVLTF
d_call: TRBD1; v_call: TRBV6-1; clone_size: once; j_call: TRBJ1-2; cdr3_nt: TGTGCCAGCAGTGAGGTGACAGGGGGAGGGGGCTACACCTTC; cdr3_aa: CASSEVTGGGGYTF
d_call: .; v_call: TRBV5-1; clone_size: .; j_call: TRBJ2-5; cdr3_nt: TGCGCCAGCAGCGCCGGGAATCAAGAGACCCAGTACTTC; cdr3_aa: CASSAGNQETQYF
d_call: .; v_call: TRBV5-1; clone_size: .; j_call: TRBJ2-2; cdr3_nt: TGCGCCAGCGTCTACAGCCCCCTTACGATGGGGGAGCTGTTTTTT; cdr3_aa: CASVYSPLTMGELFF
d_call: TRBD1; v_call: TRBV2; clone_size: once; j_call: TRBJ2-3; cdr3_nt: TGTGCCAGCAGTACCTTAAGGACAGGAACAAGCACAGATACGCAGTATTTT; cdr3_aa: CASSTLRTGTSTDTQYF
d_call: .; v_call: TRBV2; clone_size: .; j_call: TRBJ2-1; cdr3_nt: TGTGCCAGCAGTCAGAACGGGCAATACAATGAGCAGTTCTTC; cdr3_aa: CASSQNGQYNEQFF
d_call: .; v_call: TRBV5-4; clone_size: .; j_call: TRBJ2-1; cdr3_nt: TGTGCCAGCAACAACTGGGACACCTACAATGAGCAGTTCTTC; cdr3_aa: CASNNWDTYNEQFF
d_call: .; v_call: TRBV7-6; clone_size: few; j_call: TRBJ2-7; cdr3_nt: TGTGCCAGCAGCTTCGGGGGAGAGGGCGAGCAGTACTTC; cdr3_aa: CASSFGGEGEQYF